This T cell receptor beta chain appears in the sequencing data of a study of T-cell memory formation after mild COVID-19. In the study overall: Largely donor-specific sequence clusters came from a couple of donors.

Study-level results: Clones contracting across day 15 to 85 had a balanced CD4/CD8 profile; later expanding clones leaned CD4+. CD4+ contracting clones lay mainly in CM and EM, CD8+ ones in EMRA.

The authors produced TCR alpha and TCR beta cDNA libraries with sample barcodes and UMIs by 5'RACE using constant-segment primers. TCRdb redid the calling of the 5' RACE reads with MiXCR, one entry per CDR3 protein. The table records 550,000 to 600,000 distinct CDR3 sequences, 20% to 25% of them present only once. Germline-derived CDR1 and CDR2 are LNHDA and SQIVND (reference sequence). The CDR3 contains 15 residues. With 3 bases removed from V and 0 bases from J, the gap between germline ends came to 9 bases. This clonotype was observed a single time. Antigen specificity is unknown. The clonotype was recovered from an adult woman who had mild COVID-19 (a few samples of this study predate the infection). Cell type and time point are not known. The chain couples TRBV19 to TRBJ1-3; no definite D call. The sample comprised PBMCs or a T cell subset sorted from them (not recorded which). Written as DNA, the CDR3 is TGTGCCAGTAGTATGACTATCGCCTCTGGAAACACCATATATTTT. It codes for CASSMTIASGNTIYF. Drawing the rest from reference TRBV19 and TRBJ1-3, the complete variable domain is DGGITQSPKYLFRKEGQNVTLSCEQNLNHDAMYWYRQDPGQGLRLIYYSQIVNDFQKGDIAEGYSVSREKKESFPLTVTSAQKNPTAFYLCASSMTIASGNTIYFGEGSWLTVV.